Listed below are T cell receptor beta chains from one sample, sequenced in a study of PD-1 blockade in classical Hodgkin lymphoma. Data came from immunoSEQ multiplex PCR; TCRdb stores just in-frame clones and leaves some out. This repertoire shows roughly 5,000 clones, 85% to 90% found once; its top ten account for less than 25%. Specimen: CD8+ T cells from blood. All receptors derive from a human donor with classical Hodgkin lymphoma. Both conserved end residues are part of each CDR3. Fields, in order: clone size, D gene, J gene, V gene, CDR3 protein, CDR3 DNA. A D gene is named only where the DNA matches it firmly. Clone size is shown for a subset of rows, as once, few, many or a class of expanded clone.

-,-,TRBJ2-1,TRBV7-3,CASSLFGFDSSYNEQFF,TGTGCCAGCAGCTTATTCGGCTTCGACTCGTCCTACAATGAGCAGTTCTTC
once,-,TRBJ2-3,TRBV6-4,CASSAAAEGDTQYF,TGTGCCAGCAGTGCTGCGGCAGAGGGGGATACGCAGTATTTT
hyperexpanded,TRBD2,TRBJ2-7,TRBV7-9,CASSAGTSGSKRYEQYF,TGTGCCAGCAGCGCCGGGACTAGCGGGAGTAAGAGGTACGAGCAGTACTTC
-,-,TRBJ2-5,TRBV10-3,CAISESSYREMWETQYF,TGTGCCATCAGTGAGTCGAGTTATCGGGAGATGTGGGAGACCCAGTACTTC
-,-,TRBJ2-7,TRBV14,CASSLAWGRSSYEQYF,TGTGCCAGCAGCCTAGCGTGGGGTCGCAGCTCCTACGAGCAGTACTTC
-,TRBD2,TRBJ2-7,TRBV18,CASSPEAGWDEQYF,TGTGCCAGCTCACCGGAAGCGGGATGGGACGAGCAGTACTTC
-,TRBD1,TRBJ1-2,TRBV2,CASRDPRQGIWGYTF,TGTGCCAGCAGAGACCCGAGACAGGGGATTTGGGGCTACACCTTC
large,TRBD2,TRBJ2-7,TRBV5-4,CASSAWTSGSYEQYF,TGTGCCAGCAGCGCCTGGACTAGCGGGAGCTACGAGCAGTACTTC
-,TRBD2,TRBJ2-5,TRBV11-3,CASSLGLSGLAGYQETQYF,TGTGCCAGCAGCTTAGGCTTGAGTGGACTAGCGGGCTACCAAGAGACCCAGTACTTC
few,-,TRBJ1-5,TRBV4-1,CASSPYGIFNQPQHF,TGCGCCAGCAGCCCCTATGGTATTTTCAATCAGCCCCAGCATTTT
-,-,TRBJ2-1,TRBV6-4,CASSDSTNTEQFF,TGTGCCAGCAGTGACTCGACTAATACTGAGCAGTTCTTC
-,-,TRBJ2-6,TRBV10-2,CASSTDRTGANVLTF,TGCGCCAGCAGCACCGACAGGACCGGGGCCAACGTCCTGACTTTC
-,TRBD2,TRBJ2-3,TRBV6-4,CASSDSTSGTQYF,TGTGCCAGCAGTGACTCGACTAGCGGTACGCAGTATTTT
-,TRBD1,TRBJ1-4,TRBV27,CASRSQGLLFF,TGTGCCAGCAGGTCACAGGGGTTACTGTTTTTT
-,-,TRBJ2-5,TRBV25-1,CASSGAWGGQETQYF,TGTGCCAGCAGTGGGGCTTGGGGGGGACAGGAGACCCAGTACTTC
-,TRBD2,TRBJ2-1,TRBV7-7,CASSLGGSGPYNEQFF,TGTGCCAGCAGCTTAGGCGGGAGCGGCCCCTACAATGAGCAGTTCTTC
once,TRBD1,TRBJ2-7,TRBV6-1,CASTLNPGTGEEQYF,TGTGCCAGCACCCTAAACCCTGGGACAGGGGAAGAGCAGTACTTC
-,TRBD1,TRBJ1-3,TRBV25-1,CASSDDRAGNTIYF,TGTGCCAGCAGTGACGACAGGGCAGGAAACACCATATATTTT
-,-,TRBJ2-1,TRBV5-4,CASSFRVLNEQFF,TGTGCCAGCAGCTTTCGGGTCCTTAATGAGCAGTTCTTC
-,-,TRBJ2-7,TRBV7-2,CASSLEAVRGEQYF,TGTGCCAGCAGCTTAGAAGCCGTTCGTGGCGAGCAGTACTTC
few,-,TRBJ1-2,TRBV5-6,CASSYYYGYTF,TGTGCCAGCAGCTACTACTATGGCTACACCTTC
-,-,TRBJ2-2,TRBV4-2,CASSRIREGTGELFF,TGTGCCAGCAGCCGCATCAGGGAAGGAACCGGGGAGCTGTTTTTT
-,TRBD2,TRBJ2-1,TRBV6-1,CASLERELGNEQFF,TGTGCCAGCCTAGAGCGGGAGCTCGGCAATGAGCAGTTCTTC
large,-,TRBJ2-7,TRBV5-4,CASSLDAYEQYF,TGTGCCAGCAGCTTGGACGCCTACGAGCAGTACTTC
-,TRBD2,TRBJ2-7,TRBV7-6,CASSFFPKAGGDYEQYF,TGTGCCAGCAGCTTTTTCCCTAAAGCGGGAGGAGATTACGAGCAGTACTTC
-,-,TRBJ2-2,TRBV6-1,CASSEAGRVNTGELFF,TGTGCCAGCAGTGAGGCGGGCAGGGTGAACACCGGGGAGCTGTTTTTT
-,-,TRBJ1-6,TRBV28,CASSFGGFGSPLHF,TGTGCCAGCAGTTTTGGAGGGTTTGGTTCACCCCTCCACTTT
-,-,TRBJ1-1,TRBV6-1,CASRELGNTEAFF,TGTGCCAGCAGGGAGTTGGGCAACACTGAAGCTTTCTTT
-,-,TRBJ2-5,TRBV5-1,CASSFSGGETQYF,TGCGCCAGCAGCTTTTCGGGCGGTGAGACCCAGTACTTC
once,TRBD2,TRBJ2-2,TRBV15,CATSSGRGDTGELFF,TGTGCCACCAGCAGCGGCCGGGGGGACACCGGGGAGCTGTTTTTT
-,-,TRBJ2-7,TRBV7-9,CASSFSLPPYEQYF,TGTGCCAGCAGCTTCTCCCTGCCCCCCTACGAGCAGTACTTC
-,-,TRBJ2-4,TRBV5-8,CASSLAAGAQNIQYF,TGTGCCAGCAGCTTGGCCGCGGGGGCCCAAAACATTCAGTACTTC
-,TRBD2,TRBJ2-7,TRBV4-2,CASSQAGLGDPSEQYF,TGTGCCAGCAGCCAAGCAGGACTAGGAGACCCTAGCGAGCAGTACTTC
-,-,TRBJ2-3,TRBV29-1,CSVEIQEVGDTQYF,TGCAGCGTTGAAATACAGGAAGTGGGGGATACGCAGTATTTT
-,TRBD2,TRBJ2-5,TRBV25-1,CASTGTSVSETQYF,TGTGCCAGCACCGGGACTAGCGTATCCGAGACCCAGTACTTC
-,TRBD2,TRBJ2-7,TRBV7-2,CASSLAGSGRGLYEQYF,TGTGCCAGCAGCTTAGCGGGTAGCGGGAGGGGATTGTACGAGCAGTACTTC
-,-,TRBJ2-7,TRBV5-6,CASSLEQGVPYEQYF,TGTGCCAGCAGCTTGGAGCAGGGTGTACCCTACGAGCAGTACTTC
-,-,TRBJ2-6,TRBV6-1,CASSADSSGANVLTF,TGTGCCAGCAGTGCAGACAGCTCTGGGGCCAACGTCCTGACTTTC
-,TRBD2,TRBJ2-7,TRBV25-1,CASSEGAGGSYEQYF,TGTGCCAGCAGTGAGGGAGCGGGAGGGTCCTACGAGCAGTACTTC
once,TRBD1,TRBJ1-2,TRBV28,CASSLGQTYGYTF,TGTGCCAGCAGTCTGGGACAGACCTATGGCTACACCTTC
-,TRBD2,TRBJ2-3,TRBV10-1,CASSESAGHTDTQYF,TGCGCCAGCAGTGAGTCAGCGGGGCACACAGATACGCAGTATTTT
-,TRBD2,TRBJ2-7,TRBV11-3,CASSLRGSYEQYF,TGTGCCAGCAGCTTACGCGGGAGCTACGAGCAGTACTTC
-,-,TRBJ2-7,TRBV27,CASTENYEQYF,TGTGCCAGCACAGAGAACTACGAGCAGTACTTC
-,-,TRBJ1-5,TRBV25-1,CASSETGGWKHQPQHF,TGTGCCAGCAGTGAAACGGGGGGGTGGAAGCATCAGCCCCAGCATTTT
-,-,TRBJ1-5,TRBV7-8,CASSLGYKGPGRPQHF,TGTGCCAGCAGCTTAGGGTACAAAGGGCCAGGGCGGCCCCAGCATTTT
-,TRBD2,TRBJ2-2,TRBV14,CASSQAMWISGGPDTGELFF,TGTGCCAGCAGCCAAGCTATGTGGATAAGCGGGGGGCCGGACACCGGGGAGCTGTTTTTT
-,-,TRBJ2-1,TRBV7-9,CASSFPHGTRQHEQFF,TGTGCCAGCAGCTTCCCACACGGGACAAGGCAACATGAGCAGTTCTTC
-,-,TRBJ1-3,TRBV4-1,CASSQVKGAGNTIYF,TGCGCCAGCAGCCAAGTAAAAGGGGCTGGAAACACCATATATTTT
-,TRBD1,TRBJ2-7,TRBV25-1,CASSEPTGGRDGQYF,TGTGCCAGCAGTGAACCGACAGGGGGGCGGGACGGGCAGTACTTC
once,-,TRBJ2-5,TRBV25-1,CASSGLMNRFREETQYF,TGTGCCAGCAGTGGCTTAATGAACAGGTTTAGGGAGGAGACCCAGTACTTC
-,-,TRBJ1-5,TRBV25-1,CASSESGSNQPQHF,TGTGCCAGCAGTGAATCGGGCTCCAATCAGCCCCAGCATTTT
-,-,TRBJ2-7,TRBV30,CAWSVTNSYEQYF,TGTGCCTGGAGTGTAACGAACAGCTACGAGCAGTACTTC
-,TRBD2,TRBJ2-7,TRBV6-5,CASSYFAGEGEQYF,TGTGCCAGCAGTTACTTTGCGGGAGAGGGTGAGCAGTACTTC
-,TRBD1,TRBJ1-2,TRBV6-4,CASSDNRGGDGYTF,TGTGCCAGCAGTGATAACAGGGGCGGTGATGGCTACACCTTC